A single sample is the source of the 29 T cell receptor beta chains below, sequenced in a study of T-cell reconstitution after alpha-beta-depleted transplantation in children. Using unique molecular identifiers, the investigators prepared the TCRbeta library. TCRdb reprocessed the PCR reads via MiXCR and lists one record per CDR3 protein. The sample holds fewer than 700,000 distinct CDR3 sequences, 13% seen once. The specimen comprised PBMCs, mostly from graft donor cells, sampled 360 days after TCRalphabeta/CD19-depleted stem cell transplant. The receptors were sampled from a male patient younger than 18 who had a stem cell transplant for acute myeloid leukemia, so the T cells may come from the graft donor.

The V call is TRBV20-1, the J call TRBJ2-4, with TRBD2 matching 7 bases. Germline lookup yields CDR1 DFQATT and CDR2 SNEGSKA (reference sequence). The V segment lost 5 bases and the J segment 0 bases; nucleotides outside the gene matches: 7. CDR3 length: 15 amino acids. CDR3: CSAGEAGLAKNIQYF. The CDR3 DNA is TGCAGTGCTGGGGAAGCGGGGCTAGCCAAAAACATTCAGTACTTC.

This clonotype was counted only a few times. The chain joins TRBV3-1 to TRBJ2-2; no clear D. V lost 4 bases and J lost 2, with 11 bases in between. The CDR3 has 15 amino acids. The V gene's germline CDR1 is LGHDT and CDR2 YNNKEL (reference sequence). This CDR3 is CASSLVPTNTGELFF. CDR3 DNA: TGTGCCAGCAGCCTCGTACCTACCAACACCGGGGAGCTGTTTTTT.

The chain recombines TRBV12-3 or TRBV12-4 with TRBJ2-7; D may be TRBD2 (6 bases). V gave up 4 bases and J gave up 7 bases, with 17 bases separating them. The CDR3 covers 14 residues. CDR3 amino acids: CASSSWGPEGEQYF. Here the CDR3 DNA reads TGTGCCAGCAGTTCCTGGGGCCCGGAGGGAGAGCAGTACTTC.

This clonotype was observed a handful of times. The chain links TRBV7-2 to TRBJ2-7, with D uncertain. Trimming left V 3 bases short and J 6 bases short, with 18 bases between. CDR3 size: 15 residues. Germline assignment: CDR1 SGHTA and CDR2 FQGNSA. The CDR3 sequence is CASSFARVSMGEQYF. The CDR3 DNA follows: TGTGCCAGCAGCTTCGCTAGGGTATCGATGGGCGAGCAGTACTTC.

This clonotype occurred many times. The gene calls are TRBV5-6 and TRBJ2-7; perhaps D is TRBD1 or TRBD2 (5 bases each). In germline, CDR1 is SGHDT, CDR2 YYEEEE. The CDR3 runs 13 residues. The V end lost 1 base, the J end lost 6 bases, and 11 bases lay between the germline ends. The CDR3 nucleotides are TGTGCCAGCAGCTTGCGGGGCCTGCGCGAGCAGTACTTC. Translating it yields CASSLRGLREQYF. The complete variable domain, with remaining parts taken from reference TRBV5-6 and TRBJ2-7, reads DAGVTQSPTHLIKTRGQQVTLRCSPKSGHDTVSWYQQALGQGPQFIFQYYEEEERQRGNFPDRFSGHQFPNYSSELNVNALLLGDSALYLCASSLRGLREQYFGPGTRLTVT.

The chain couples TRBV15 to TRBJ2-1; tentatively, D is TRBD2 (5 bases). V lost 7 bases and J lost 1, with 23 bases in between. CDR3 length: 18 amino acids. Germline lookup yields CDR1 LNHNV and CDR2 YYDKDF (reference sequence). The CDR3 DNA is TGTGCCACCATCACGGACTCTCCGGGCCCCGTTTCCTACAATGAGCAGTTCTTC. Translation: CATITDSPGPVSYNEQFF.

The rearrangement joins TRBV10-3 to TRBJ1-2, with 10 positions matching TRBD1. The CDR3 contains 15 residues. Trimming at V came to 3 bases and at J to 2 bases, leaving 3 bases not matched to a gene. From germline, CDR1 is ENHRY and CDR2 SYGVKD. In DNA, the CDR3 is TGTGCCATCAGTGACGGACAGGGGGGCAACTATGGCTACACCTTC. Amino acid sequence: CAISDGQGGNYGYTF.

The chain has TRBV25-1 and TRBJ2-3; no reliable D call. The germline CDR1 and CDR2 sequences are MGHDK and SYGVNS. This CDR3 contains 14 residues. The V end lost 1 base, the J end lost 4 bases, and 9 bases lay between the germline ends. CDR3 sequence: CASSESGAPDTQYF. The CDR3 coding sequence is TGTGCCAGCAGTGAATCTGGAGCCCCAGATACGCAGTATTTT.

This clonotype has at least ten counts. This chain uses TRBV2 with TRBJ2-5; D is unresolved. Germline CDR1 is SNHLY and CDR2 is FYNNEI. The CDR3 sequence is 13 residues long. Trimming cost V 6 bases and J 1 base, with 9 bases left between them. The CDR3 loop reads CASSLRSQETQYF. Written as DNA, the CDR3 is TGTGCCAGCAGCCTTCGGTCCCAAGAGACCCAGTACTTC.

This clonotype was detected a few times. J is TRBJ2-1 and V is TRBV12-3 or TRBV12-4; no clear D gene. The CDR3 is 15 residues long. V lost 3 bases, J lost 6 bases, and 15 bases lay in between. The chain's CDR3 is CASSFTRWAVNEQFF. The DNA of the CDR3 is TGTGCCAGCAGTTTCACTCGTTGGGCCGTCAATGAGCAGTTCTTC.

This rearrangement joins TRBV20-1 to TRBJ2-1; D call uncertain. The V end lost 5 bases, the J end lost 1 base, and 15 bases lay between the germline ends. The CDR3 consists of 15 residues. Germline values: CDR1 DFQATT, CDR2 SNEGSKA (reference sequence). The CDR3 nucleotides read TGCAGTGCTTCAGAGAGTAAGAGGTCCTACAATGAGCAGTTCTTC. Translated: CSASESKRSYNEQFF.

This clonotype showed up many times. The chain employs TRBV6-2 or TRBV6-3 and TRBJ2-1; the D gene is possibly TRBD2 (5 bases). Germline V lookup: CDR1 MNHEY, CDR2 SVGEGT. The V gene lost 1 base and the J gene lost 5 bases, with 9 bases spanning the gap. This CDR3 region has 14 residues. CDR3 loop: CASSYWENHNEQFF. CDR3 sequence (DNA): TGTGCCAGCAGTTACTGGGAGAACCACAATGAGCAGTTCTTC.

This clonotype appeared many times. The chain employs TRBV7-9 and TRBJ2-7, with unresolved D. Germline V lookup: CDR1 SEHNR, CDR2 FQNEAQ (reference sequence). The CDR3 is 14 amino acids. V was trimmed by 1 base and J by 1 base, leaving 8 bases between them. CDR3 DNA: TGTGCCAGCAGCTTAGATGGTGGTTCCTACGAGCAGTACTTC. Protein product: CASSLDGGSYEQYF.

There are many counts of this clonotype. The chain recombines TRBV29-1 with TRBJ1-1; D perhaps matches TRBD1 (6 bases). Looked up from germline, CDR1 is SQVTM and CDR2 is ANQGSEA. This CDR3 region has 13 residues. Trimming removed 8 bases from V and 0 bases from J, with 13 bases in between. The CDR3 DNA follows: TGCAGCTACCTGTGGGGGCTGAACACTGAAGCTTTCTTT. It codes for CSYLWGLNTEAFF. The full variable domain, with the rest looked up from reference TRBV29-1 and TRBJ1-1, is SAVISQKPSRDICQRGTSLTIQCQVDSQVTMMFWYRQQPGQSLTLIATANQGSEATYESGFVIDKFPISRPNLTFSTLTVSNMSPEDSSIYLCSYLWGLNTEAFFGQGTRLTVV.

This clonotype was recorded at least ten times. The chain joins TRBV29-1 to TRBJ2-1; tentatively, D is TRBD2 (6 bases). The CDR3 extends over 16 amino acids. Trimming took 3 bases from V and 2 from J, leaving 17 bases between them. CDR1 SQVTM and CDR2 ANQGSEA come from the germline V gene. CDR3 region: CSVEHRDSWAYNEQFF. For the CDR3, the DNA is TGCAGCGTTGAGCACCGGGACTCCTGGGCCTACAATGAGCAGTTCTTC.

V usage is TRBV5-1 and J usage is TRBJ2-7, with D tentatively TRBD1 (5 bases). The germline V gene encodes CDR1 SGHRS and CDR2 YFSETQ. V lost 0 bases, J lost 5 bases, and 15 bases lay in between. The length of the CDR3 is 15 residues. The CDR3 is CASSLVRLRGHEQYF. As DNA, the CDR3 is TGCGCCAGCAGCTTGGTCCGGCTTAGGGGCCACGAGCAGTACTTC.

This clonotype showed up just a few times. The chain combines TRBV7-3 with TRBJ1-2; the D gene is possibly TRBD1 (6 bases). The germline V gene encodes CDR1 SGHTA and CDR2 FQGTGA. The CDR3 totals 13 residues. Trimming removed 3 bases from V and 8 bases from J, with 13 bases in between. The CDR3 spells CASSFIRGQGYTF. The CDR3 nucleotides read TGTGCCAGCAGCTTCATACGGGGGCAAGGCTACACCTTC.

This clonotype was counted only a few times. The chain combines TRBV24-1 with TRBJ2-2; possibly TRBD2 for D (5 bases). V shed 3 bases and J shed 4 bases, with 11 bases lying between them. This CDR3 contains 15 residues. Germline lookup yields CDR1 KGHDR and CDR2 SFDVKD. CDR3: CATSDPRVSTGELFF. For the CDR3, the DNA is TGTGCCACCAGTGATCCGAGGGTTTCCACCGGGGAGCTGTTTTTT.

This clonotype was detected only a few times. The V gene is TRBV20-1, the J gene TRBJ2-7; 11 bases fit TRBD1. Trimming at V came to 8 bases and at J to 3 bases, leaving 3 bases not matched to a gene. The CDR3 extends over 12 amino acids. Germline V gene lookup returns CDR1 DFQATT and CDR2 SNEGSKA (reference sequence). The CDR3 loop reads CSTGTGGYEQYF. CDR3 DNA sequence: TGCAGTACCGGGACAGGGGGCTACGAGCAGTACTTC.

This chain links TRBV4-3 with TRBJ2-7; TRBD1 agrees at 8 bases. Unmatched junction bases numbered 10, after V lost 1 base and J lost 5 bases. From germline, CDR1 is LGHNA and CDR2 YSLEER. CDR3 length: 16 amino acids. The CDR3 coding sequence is TGCGCCAGCAGCCAAGTCTTCGGACAGGGCTTCAACGAGCAGTACTTC. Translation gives CASSQVFGQGFNEQYF.

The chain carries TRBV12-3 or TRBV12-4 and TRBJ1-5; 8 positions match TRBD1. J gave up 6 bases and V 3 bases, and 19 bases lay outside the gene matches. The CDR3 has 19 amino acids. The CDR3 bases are TGTGCCAGCAGTTTTACCCGGGGACAGGCCGGCCTGAGGAGTCAGCCCCAGCATTTT. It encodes CASSFTRGQAGLRSQPQHF.

The CDR3: CSARGAHSSYEQYF. CDR3 in DNA: TGCAGTGCTAGGGGGGCTCATTCCTCCTACGAGCAGTACTTC. The chain couples TRBV20-1 to TRBJ2-7, with D tentatively TRBD1 (6 bases). CDR3 size: 14 residues. Trimming took 3 bases from V and 0 from J, leaving 12 bases between them. From germline, CDR1 is DFQATT and CDR2 SNEGSKA (reference sequence).

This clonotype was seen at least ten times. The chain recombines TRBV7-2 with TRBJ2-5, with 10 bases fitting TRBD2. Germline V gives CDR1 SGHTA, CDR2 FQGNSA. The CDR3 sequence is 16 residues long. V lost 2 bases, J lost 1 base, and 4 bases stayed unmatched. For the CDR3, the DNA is TGTGCCAGCAGCTTATTTAGCGGGAGGTTCCAAGAGACCCAGTACTTC. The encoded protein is CASSLFSGRFQETQYF.

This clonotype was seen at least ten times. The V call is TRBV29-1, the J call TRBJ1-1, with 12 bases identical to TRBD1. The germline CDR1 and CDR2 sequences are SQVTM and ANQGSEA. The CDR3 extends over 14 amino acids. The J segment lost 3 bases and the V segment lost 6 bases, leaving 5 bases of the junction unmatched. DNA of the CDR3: TGCAGCGTGGGACAGGGGGCCGGCGACACTGAAGCTTTCTTT. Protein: CSVGQGAGDTEAFF.

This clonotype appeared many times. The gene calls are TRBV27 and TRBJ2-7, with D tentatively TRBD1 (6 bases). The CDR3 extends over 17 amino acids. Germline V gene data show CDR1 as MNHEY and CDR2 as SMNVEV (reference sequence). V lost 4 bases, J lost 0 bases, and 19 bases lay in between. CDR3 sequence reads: CASSSVLGQKSSYEQYF. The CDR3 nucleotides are TGTGCCAGCAGTTCCGTTCTCGGACAGAAGAGCTCCTACGAGCAGTACTTC.

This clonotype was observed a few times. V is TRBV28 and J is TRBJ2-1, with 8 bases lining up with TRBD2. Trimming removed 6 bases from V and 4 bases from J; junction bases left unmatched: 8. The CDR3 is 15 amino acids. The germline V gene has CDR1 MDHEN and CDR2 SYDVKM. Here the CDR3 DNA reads TGTGCCAGCAGCTTAGCGGGATTGGGATACAATGAGCAGTTCTTC. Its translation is CASSLAGLGYNEQFF.

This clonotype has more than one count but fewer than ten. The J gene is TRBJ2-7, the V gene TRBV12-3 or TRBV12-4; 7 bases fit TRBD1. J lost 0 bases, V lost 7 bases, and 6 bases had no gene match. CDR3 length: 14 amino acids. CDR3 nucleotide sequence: TGTGCCAGCAACGGACAGGAAACCTCCTACGAGCAGTACTTC. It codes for CASNGQETSYEQYF.

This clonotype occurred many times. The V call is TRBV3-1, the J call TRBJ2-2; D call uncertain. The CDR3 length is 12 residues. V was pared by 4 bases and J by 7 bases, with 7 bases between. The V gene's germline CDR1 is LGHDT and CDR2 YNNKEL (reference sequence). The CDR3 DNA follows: TGTGCCAGCAGCCGAGTGGACGGGGAGCTGTTTTTT. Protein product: CASSRVDGELFF.

DNA for the CDR3: TGCGCCAGCCTCGGCACTAGCGGCACCTACAATGAGCAGTTCTTC. Amino acids: CASLGTSGTYNEQFF. The chain recombines TRBV5-1 with TRBJ2-1; 8 bases agree with TRBD2. This CDR3 has 15 residues. The junction had 8 bases not matched to a gene; V was cut back by 7 bases and J by 2 bases. CDR1 and CDR2 (germline): SGHRS, YFSETQ.